The clone carrying this TCR beta chain was observed many times. Its antigen is currently unknown. CDR1 is ENHRY and CDR2 is SYGVKD in the germline V gene. Trimming took off 6 bases at V and 4 bases at J, with 16 bases between the two ends. The CDR3 consists of 14 residues. These data belong to a study of T cells in Graves' hyperthyroidism and ophthalmopathy. Overall study results and limits: By a 13 V-J model, ophthalmopathy was set apart from stable hyperthyroidism. Most clonotypes expanded in the thyroid (above 0.001) were also present in blood. Model predictions of ophthalmopathy came a median around 7.1 months before onset.

Amplified regions were TCR beta CDR3 sequences from RNA transcripts. HTBI primers drove first-round RT-PCR of the TCR CDR3. TCRdb reprocessed the multiplex PCR reads with MiXCR, giving one entry per CDR3 protein. The data contain a few hundred thousand distinct CDR3 sequences, more than 15% of them singletons. This sequence joins TRBV10-3 and TRBJ2-7; no clear D. The sample comprised blood. This receptor was taken from a woman younger than 45 with Graves' hyperthyroidism. CDR3 loop: CAIRETKDGYEQYF. The DNA of the CDR3 is TGTGCCATCAGGGAAACCAAGGACGGATACGAGCAGTACTTC.